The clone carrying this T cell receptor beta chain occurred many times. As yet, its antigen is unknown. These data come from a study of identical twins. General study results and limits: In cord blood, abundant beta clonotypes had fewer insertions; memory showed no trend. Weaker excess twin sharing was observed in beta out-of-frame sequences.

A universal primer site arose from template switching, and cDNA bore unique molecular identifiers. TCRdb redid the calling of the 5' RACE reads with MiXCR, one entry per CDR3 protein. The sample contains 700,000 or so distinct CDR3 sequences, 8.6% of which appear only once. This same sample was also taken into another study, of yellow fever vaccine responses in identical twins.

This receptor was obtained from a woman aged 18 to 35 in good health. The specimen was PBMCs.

Here the CDR3 reads CASSVTGNQETQYF. CDR3 DNA: TGTGCCAGCAGCGTGACAGGGAACCAAGAGACCCAGTACTTC. The chain is built from TRBV6-2 or TRBV6-3 and TRBJ2-5, with 7 bases aligning to TRBD1. The CDR3 covers 14 residues. The junction had 4 bases not matched to a gene; V was cut back by 6 bases and J by 0 bases. CDR1 and CDR2 (germline): MNHEY, SVGEGT.